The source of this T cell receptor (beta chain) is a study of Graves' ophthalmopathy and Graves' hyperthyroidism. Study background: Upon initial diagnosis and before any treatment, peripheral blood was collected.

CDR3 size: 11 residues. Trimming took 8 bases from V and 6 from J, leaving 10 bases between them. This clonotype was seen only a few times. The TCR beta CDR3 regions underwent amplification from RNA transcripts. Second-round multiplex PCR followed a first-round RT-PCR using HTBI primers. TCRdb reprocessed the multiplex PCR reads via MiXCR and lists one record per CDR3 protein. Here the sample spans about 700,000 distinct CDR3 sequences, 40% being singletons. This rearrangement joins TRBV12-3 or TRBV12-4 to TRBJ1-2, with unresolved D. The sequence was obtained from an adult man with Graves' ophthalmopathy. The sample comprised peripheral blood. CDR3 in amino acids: CASPDGNGYTF. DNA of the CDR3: TGTGCCAGCCCCGACGGCAATGGCTACACCTTC.